This T cell receptor (beta chain) was sequenced in a study of CD8 T cells in Susac syndrome. General study results and limits: The study recognized that its TCR sequencing and HLA analysis covered a relatively small number of individuals.

Reverse transcription of roughly 0.45 to 1 ug RNA was performed with random hexamers. Amplification of TCR beta CDR3 spanned 54 Vbeta and 13 Jbeta via immunoSEQ multiplex PCR. TCRdb redid the calling of the immunoSEQ multiplex PCR reads with MiXCR, one entry per CDR3 protein. The sample shows roughly 400,000 distinct CDR3 sequences, roughly 85% of them seen only once. The CDR3 sequence is 14 residues long. In germline, CDR1 is MGHRA, CDR2 YSYEKL. Trimming removed 4 bases from V and 1 base from J, with 11 bases in between. A note on this clonotype: Its antigen is currently unknown.

The V call is TRBV4-1, the J call TRBJ2-7; no clear D gene. The clonotype originates from a human donor with multiple sclerosis. Sample: CD8+ T cells from PBMCs. The CDR3 sequence: CASSPVAFSYEQYF. The DNA of the CDR3 is TGCGCCAGCAGCCCGGTCGCGTTTTCCTACGAGCAGTACTTC.